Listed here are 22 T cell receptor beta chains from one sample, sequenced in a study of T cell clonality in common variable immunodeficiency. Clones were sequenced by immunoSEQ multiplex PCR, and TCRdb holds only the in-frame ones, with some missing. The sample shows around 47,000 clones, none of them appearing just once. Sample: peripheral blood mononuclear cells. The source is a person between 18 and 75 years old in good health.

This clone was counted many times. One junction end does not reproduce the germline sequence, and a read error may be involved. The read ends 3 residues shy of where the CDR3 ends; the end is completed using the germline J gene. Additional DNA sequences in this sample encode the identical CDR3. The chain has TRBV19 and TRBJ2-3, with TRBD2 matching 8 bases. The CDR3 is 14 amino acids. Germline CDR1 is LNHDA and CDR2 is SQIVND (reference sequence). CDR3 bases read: TGTGCTAGTAGACAGCGGGAGAGCACAGATACG. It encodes CASRQRESTDT. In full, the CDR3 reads CASRQRESTDTQYF.

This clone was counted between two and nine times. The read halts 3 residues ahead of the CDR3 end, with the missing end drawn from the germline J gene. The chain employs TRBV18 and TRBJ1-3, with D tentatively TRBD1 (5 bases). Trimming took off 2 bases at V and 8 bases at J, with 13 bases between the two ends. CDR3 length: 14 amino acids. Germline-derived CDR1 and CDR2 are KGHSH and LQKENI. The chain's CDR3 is CASSPSGTSDTIYF. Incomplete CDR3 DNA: TGTGCCAGCTCACCATCCGGGACTTCGGACACC.

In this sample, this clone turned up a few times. This chain's CDR3 is CASSSGGPAGETQYF. Partial CDR3 DNA: TGTGCCAGCAGCTCCGGGGGGCCGGCCGGTGAGACC. V and J are TRBV7-9 and TRBJ2-5; possibly TRBD2 for D (7 bases). From the germline J gene comes the end of the CDR3, since the read stops 3 residues before it. The ends were cut back, 4 bases at V and 5 bases at J, with 17 bases in the middle. This CDR3 spans 15 amino acids. The germline CDR1 and CDR2 sequences are SEHNR and FQNEAQ (reference sequence).

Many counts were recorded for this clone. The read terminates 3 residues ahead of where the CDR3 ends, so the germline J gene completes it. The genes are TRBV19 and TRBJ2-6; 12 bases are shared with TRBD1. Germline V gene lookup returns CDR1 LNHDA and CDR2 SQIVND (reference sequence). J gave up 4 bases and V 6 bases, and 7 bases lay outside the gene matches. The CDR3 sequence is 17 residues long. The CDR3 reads CASRSGQGAIGANVLTF. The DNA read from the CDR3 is TGTGCCAGTAGATCGGGACAGGGGGCTATAGGGGCCAACGTC.

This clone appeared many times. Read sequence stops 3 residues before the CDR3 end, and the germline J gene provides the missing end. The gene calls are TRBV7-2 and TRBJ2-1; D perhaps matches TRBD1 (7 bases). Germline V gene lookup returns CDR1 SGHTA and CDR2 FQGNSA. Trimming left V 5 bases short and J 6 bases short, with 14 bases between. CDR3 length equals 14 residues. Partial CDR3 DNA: TGTGCCAGCAGCAAGGGGGCGGGGCTCAATGAG. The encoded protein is CASSKGAGLNE. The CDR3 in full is CASSKGAGLNEQFF.

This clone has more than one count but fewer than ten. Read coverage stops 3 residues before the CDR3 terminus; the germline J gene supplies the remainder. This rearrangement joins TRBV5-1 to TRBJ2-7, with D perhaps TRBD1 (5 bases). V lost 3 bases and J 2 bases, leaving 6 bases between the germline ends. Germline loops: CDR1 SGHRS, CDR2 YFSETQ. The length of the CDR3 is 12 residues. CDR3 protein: CASSSDTYEQYF. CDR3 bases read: TGCGCCAGCAGCTCGGACACCTACGAG.

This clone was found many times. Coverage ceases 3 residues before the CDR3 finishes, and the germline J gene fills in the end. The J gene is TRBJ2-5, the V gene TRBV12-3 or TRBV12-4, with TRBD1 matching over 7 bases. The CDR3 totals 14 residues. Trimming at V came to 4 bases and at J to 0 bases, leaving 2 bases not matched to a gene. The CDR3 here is CASSYGQDQETQYF. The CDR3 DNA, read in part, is TGTGCCAGCAGTTATGGACAGGACCAAGAGACC.

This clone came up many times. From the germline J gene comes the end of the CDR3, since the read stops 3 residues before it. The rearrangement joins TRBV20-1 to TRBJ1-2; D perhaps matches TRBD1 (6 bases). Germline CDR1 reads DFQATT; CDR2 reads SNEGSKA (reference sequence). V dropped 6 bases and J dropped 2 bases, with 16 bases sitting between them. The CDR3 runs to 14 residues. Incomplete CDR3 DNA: TGCAGTGCCTCCCGACAGGACGGCAACTATGGC. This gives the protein CSASRQDGNYG. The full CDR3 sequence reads CSASRQDGNYGYTF.

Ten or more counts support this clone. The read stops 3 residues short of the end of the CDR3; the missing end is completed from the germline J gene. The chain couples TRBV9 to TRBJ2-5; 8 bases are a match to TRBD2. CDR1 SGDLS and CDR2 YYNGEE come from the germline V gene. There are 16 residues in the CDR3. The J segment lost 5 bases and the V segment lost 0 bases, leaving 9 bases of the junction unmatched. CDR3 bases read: TGTGCCAGCAGCGTAGCGGGGACTAGGTTTCTGGAGACC. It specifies CASSVAGTRFLET. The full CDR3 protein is CASSVAGTRFLETQYF.

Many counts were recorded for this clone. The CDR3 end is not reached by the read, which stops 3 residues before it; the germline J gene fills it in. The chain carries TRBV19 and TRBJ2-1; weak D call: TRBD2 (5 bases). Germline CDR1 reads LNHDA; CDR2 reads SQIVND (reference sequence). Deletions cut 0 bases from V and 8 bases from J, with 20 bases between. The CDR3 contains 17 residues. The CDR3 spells CASSIDLASPLHHEQFF. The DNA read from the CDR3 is TGTGCCAGTAGTATAGATCTAGCCTCTCCCCTCCACCATGAG.

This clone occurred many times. The sequenced part of the CDR3 DNA is TGTGCCAGTAGTATAGTGGCCGTGTCTGGGGCCAACGTC. Translated: CASSIVAVSGANV. The full-length CDR3 reads as CASSIVAVSGANVLTF. This chain connects TRBV19 to TRBJ2-6; D is unclear. The read comes to an end 3 residues before the CDR3 does, leaving the germline J gene to fill in the end. Trimming took off 1 base at V and 1 base at J, with 8 bases between the two ends. This CDR3 has 16 residues. Germline CDR1 is LNHDA and CDR2 is SQIVND (reference sequence).

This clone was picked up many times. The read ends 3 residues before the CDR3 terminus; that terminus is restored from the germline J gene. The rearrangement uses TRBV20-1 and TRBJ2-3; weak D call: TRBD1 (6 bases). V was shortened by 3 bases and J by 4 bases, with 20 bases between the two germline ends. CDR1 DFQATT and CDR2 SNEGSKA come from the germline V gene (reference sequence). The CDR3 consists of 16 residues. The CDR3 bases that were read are TGCAGTGCTAGCCGCGGCTTTGGGGGCTTTGCAGATACG. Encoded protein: CSASRGFGGFADT. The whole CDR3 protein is CSASRGFGGFADTQYF.

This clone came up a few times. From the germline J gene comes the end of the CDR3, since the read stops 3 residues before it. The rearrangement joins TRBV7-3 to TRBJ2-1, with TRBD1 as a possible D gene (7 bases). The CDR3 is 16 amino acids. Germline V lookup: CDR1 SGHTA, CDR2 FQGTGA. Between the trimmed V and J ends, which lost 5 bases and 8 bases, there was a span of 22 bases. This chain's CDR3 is CASSPNRGPGVDEQFF. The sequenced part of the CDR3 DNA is TGTGCCAGCAGCCCGAACAGGGGCCCGGGGGTCGATGAG. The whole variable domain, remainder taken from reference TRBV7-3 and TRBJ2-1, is GAGVSQTPSNKVTEKGKYVELRCDPISGHTALYWYRQSLGQGPEFLIYFQGTGAADDSGLPNDRFFAVRPEGSVSTLKIQRTERGDSAVYLCASSPNRGPGVDEQFFGPGTRLTVL.

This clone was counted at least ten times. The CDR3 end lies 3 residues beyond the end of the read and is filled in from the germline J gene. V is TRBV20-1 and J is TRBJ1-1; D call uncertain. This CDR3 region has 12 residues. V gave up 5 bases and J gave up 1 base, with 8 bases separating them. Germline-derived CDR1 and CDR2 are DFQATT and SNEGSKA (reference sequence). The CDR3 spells CSAQTGNTEAFF. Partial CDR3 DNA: TGCAGTGCTCAAACGGGGAACACTGAA.

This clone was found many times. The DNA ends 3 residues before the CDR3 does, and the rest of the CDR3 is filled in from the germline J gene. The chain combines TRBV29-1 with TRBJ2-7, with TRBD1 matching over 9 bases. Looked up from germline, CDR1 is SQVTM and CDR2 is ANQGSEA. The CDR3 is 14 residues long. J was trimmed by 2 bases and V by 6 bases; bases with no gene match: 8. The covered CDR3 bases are TGCAGCGTCCGGGACAGGGAGGTTGCCTACGAG. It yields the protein CSVRDREVAYE. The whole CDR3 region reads CSVRDREVAYEQYF.

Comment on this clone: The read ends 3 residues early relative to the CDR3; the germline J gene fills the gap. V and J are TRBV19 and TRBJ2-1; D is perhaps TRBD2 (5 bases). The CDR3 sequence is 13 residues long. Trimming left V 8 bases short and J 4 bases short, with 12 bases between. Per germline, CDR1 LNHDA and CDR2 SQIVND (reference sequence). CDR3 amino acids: CASGPRGYNEQFF. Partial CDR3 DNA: TGTGCCAGTGGACCTCGGGGATACAATGAG.

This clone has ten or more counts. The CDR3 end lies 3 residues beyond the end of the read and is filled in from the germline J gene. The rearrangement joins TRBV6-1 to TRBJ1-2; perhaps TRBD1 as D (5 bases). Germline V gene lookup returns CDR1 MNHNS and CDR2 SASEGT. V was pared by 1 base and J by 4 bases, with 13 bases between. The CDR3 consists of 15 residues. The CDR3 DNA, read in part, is TGTGCCAGCAGTGAAGGGCTTGGGGGGGTCTATGGC. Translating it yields CASSEGLGGVYG. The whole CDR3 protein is CASSEGLGGVYGYTF.

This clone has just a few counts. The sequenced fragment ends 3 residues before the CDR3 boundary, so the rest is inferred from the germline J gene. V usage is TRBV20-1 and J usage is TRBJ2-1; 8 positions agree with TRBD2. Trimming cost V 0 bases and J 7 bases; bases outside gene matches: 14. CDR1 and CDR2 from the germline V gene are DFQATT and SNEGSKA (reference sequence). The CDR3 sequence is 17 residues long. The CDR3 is CSARDFITGGAHNEQFF. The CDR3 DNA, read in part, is TGCAGTGCTAGAGATTTCATCACGGGGGGGGCCCATAATGAG.

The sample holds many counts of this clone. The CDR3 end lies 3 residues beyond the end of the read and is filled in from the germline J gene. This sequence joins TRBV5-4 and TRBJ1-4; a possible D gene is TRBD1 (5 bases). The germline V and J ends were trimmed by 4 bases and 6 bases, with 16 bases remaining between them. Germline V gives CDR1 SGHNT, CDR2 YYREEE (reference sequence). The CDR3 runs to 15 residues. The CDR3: CASSPEAGGYEKLFF. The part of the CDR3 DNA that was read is TGTGCCAGCAGCCCGGAGGCGGGGGGTTATGAAAAA.

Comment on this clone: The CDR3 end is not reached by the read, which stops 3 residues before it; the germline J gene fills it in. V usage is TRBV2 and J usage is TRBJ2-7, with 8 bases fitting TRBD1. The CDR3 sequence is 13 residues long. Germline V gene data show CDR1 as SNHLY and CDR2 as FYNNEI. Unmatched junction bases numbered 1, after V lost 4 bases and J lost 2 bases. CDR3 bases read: TGTGCCAGCAGTGGACAGGGGACCTACGAG. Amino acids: CASSGQGTYE. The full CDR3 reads CASSGQGTYEQYF.

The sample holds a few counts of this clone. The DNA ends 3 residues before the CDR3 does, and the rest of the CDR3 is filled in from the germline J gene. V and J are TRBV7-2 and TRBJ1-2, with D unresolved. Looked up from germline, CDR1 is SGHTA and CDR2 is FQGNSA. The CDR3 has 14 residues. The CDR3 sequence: CAMGNSGRVGTYTF. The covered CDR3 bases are TGTGCCATGGGGAATAGCGGGAGGGTCGGTACC.

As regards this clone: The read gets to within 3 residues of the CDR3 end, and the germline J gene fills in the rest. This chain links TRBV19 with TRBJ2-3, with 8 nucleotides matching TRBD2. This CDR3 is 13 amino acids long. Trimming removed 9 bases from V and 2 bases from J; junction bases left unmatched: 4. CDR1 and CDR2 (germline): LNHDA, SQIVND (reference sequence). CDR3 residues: CASPAGDTDTQYF. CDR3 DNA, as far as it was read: TGTGCCAGCCCAGCGGGGGACACAGATACG.